The 28 T cell receptor beta chains reported below all come from one sample, sequenced in a study of regulatory T cells in long-lasting Graves disease. Both iRepertoire HTBI primers and Arm-PCR of CDR3 regions were used to build the TCR beta libraries. TCRdb redid the calling of the multiplex PCR reads with MiXCR, one entry per CDR3 protein. The table has just over 600,000 distinct CDR3 sequences, roughly 15% seen once; the top ten hold about 18%. Stated time point: newly diagnosed GD, antithyroid drugs for less than 3 months. The TCR library was made from RNA that had been extracted from PBMCs in TRIzol. In addition, the sample was reused for a study of T cells in Graves' hyperthyroidism and ophthalmopathy.

This sample comprised peripheral blood mononuclear cells (PBMCs), obtained at new diagnosis, from a patient treated with antithyroid drugs. The receptors were sampled from a woman between 25 and 40 years old with Graves disease.

This clonotype was seen many times. One end of the junction is discordant with germline, which a read error may explain. The chain links TRBV4-1 to TRBJ1-2, with D hard to call. This CDR3 has 13 amino acids. CDR1 and CDR2 from the germline V gene are MGHRA and YSYEKL. The CDR3 region has the DNA TGTGCCAGCAGTCAGGTCGGAAACTATGGCTACACCTTC. This translates into CASSQVGNYGYTF.

In its sample, this clonotype was seen many times. The rearrangement links TRBV2 to TRBJ2-3, with a weak D call TRBD2 (6 bases). Germline CDR1 is SNHLY and CDR2 is FYNNEI. The CDR3 is made up of 14 amino acids. V shed 4 bases and J shed 3 bases, with 11 bases lying between them. The CDR3 region has the DNA TGTGCCAGCAGTGCGGGAGTAGAAACAGATACGCAGTATTTT. Translating gives CASSAGVETDTQYF.

This clonotype came up many times. This chain connects TRBV29-1 to TRBJ2-3; D is perhaps TRBD1 (7 bases). This CDR3 is built from 13 residues. Germline-derived CDR1 and CDR2 are SQVTM and ANQGSEA. Trimming shortened V by 5 bases and J by 1 base, and 10 bases separated the two germline ends. The CDR3: CSVSRGGTDTQYF. In DNA form, the CDR3 reads TGCAGCGTTTCCAGGGGGGGCACAGATACGCAGTATTTT.

The rearrangement joins TRBV5-1 to TRBJ1-6; D remains ambiguous. Per the germline V gene, CDR1 is SGHRS and CDR2 is YFSETQ. The CDR3 has 15 residues. The germline V and J ends were trimmed by 0 bases and 8 bases, with 12 bases remaining between them. CDR3 DNA: TGCGCCAGCAGCTTGGCCGGGCAGCGGTATTCACCCCTCCACTTT. It encodes CASSLAGQRYSPLHF.

V and J are TRBV28 and TRBJ2-3; D is possibly TRBD1 (6 bases). The CDR3 sequence is 18 residues long. CDR1 and CDR2 (germline): MDHEN, SYDVKM. V dropped 6 bases and J dropped 2 bases, with 24 bases sitting between them. The CDR3 loop reads CASRDLRDNLKITDTQYF. CDR3 nucleotide sequence: TGTGCCAGCAGAGACCTCCGGGACAACCTAAAAATCACAGATACGCAGTATTTT.

This clonotype was recorded a few times. The chain has TRBV5-1 and TRBJ2-5, with no clear D. The CDR3 spans 14 residues. Trimming took 4 bases from V and 0 from J, leaving 10 bases between them. Per germline, CDR1 SGHRS and CDR2 YFSETQ. The CDR3, as DNA: TGCGCCAGCAGCATAAGACTGAACCAAGAGACCCAGTACTTC. The encoded protein is CASSIRLNQETQYF.

This clonotype was seen ten or more times. J is TRBJ2-5 and V is TRBV24-1; TRBD2 might be the D (6 bases). V was trimmed by 7 bases and J by 4 bases, leaving 15 bases between them. Looked up from germline, CDR1 is KGHDR and CDR2 is SFDVKD. This CDR3 has 14 residues. Here the CDR3 reads CATSEEGSGETQYF. For the CDR3, the DNA is TGTGCCACCAGCGAGGAGGGGAGTGGAGAGACCCAGTACTTC.

This clonotype was recorded a few times. This rearrangement joins TRBV29-1 to TRBJ2-7; TRBD2 aligns across 7 bases. CDR1 SQVTM and CDR2 ANQGSEA come from the germline V gene. The V and J ends lost 7 bases and 12 bases, in that order; junction bases with no gene match: 12. This CDR3 has 11 amino acids. The CDR3 spells CSAPRGGSLYF. CDR3 DNA: TGCAGCGCACCTCGGGGCGGGAGCCTGTACTTC.

The V and J genes are TRBV29-1 and TRBJ2-7; 8 bases match TRBD2. Germline V gene sequence: CDR1 SQVTM, CDR2 ANQGSEA. Trimming cost V 4 bases and J 1 base; bases outside gene matches: 3. The CDR3 contains 13 residues. In nucleotides, the CDR3 is TGCAGCGTTGTAGAGCGGGGGTCCTACGAGCAGTACTTC. Translation gives CSVVERGSYEQYF.

This clonotype was found a few times. The chain recombines TRBV19 with TRBJ1-5; possible D gene TRBD1, 5 bases. Trimming took 3 bases from V and 5 from J, leaving 17 bases between them. The CDR3 runs to 16 residues. Germline-derived CDR1 and CDR2 are LNHDA and SQIVND (reference sequence). In nucleotides, the CDR3 is TGTGCCAGTAGTATCATAGCTTTGACAGCATATCAGCCCCAGCATTTT. It is translated as CASSIIALTAYQPQHF.

The sample holds a few counts of this clonotype. The V call is TRBV3-1, the J call TRBJ2-7; weak D call: TRBD2 (6 bases). V was cut by 7 bases and J by 6 bases, with 16 bases left in between. The CDR3 loop spans 13 amino acids. The germline CDR1 and CDR2 sequences are LGHDT and YNNKEL (reference sequence). CDR3 region: CASTSGGSGEQYF. The CDR3 DNA follows: TGTGCCAGCACCTCAGGTGGTAGCGGCGAGCAGTACTTC.

This clonotype was detected ten times or more. J is TRBJ1-2 and V is TRBV7-2; D not resolved. Looked up from germline, CDR1 is SGHTA and CDR2 is FQGNSA. The ends were cut back, 0 bases at V and 5 bases at J, with 7 bases in the middle. The CDR3 spans 13 residues. The DNA for the CDR3 is TGTGCCAGCAGCTTAGCGAACGGGTATGGCTACACCTTC. The encoded protein is CASSLANGYGYTF.

The chain has TRBV20-1 and TRBJ2-2; the match to TRBD2 covers 11 bases. V gave up 1 base and J gave up 6 bases; unmatched junction bases: 7. This CDR3 is 16 amino acids long. Germline V lookup: CDR1 DFQATT, CDR2 SNEGSKA (reference sequence). The CDR3 DNA reads TGCAGTGCTAGAGGACTAGCGGGACGTGAGGCCGGGGAGCTGTTTTTT. It codes for CSARGLAGREAGELFF.

The chain carries TRBV11-2 and TRBJ2-3; D may be TRBD1 (5 bases). The V and J ends lost 5 bases and 6 bases respectively, with 9 bases between them. Germline values: CDR1 SGHAT, CDR2 FQNNGV. The CDR3 is 12 residues long. The CDR3 DNA is TGTGCCAGCAGCATGACAGCGGATACGCAGTATTTT. Its translation: CASSMTADTQYF.

As for this clonotype: A much larger clone differs by one base, so this may be a read error. The rearrangement links TRBV24-1 to TRBJ1-1; D not resolved. The germline V and J ends were trimmed by 11 bases and 12 bases, with 24 bases remaining between them. The CDR3 runs to 13 residues. Germline CDR1 reads KGHDR; CDR2 reads SFDVKD. The CDR3: CANYNLLRARPFF. The DNA of the CDR3 is TGTGCCAACTACAATCTCTTACGGGCGAGACCTTTCTTT.

This clonotype turned up a few times. The CDR3 coding sequence is TGTGCCAGCAGTGAAGGGGGGCTAGACTACAATGAGCAGTTCTTC. Translation gives CASSEGGLDYNEQFF. This rearrangement joins TRBV25-1 to TRBJ2-1; D tentatively fits TRBD1 or TRBD2 (6 bases each). With 2 bases removed from V and 3 bases from J, the gap between germline ends came to 11 bases. The CDR3 runs to 15 residues. Germline CDR1 MGHDK, CDR2 SYGVNS.

The chain uses TRBV25-1 and TRBJ1-4; possibly TRBD1 for D (5 bases). Germline V gene sequence: CDR1 MGHDK, CDR2 SYGVNS. This CDR3 is built from 11 residues. V was pared by 11 bases and J by 7 bases, with 11 bases between. CDR3 in DNA: TGTGCCTTAGGGGCTGGTGAAAAACTGTTTTTT. Translating gives CALGAGEKLFF.

The DNA of the CDR3 is TGCAGTGCTAGTTTGGACGGGCAGTTCTTC. It encodes CSASLDGQFF. The rearrangement uses TRBV20-1 and TRBJ2-1, with D unclear. CDR1 is DFQATT and CDR2 is SNEGSKA in the germline V gene (reference sequence). This CDR3 is 10 amino acids long. Trimming removed 3 bases from V and 12 bases from J, with 9 bases in between.

V gene TRBV9 combines with J gene TRBJ2-3, with a weak D call TRBD2 (5 bases). The CDR3 covers 15 residues. Germline V gene sequence: CDR1 SGDLS, CDR2 YYNGEE. V was shortened by 6 bases and J by 0 bases, with 14 bases between the two germline ends. CDR3 amino acids: CASTASGSSTDTQYF. The CDR3 DNA is TGTGCCAGCACGGCCAGCGGTTCTAGCACAGATACGCAGTATTTT.

This clonotype was counted ten times or more. V gene TRBV7-2 combines with J gene TRBJ2-1; 7 bases align to TRBD2. J gave up 4 bases and V 1 base, and 7 bases lay outside the gene matches. The germline V gene encodes CDR1 SGHTA and CDR2 FQGNSA. The CDR3 totals 16 residues. In nucleotides, the CDR3 is TGTGCCAGCAGCTTAGGCCAGCGGGGTGTATACAATGAGCAGTTCTTC. Translation gives CASSLGQRGVYNEQFF.

This clonotype has ten or more counts. This chain links TRBV6-2 or TRBV6-3 with TRBJ2-1, with TRBD1 matching over 8 bases. Germline CDR1 is MNHEY and CDR2 is SVGEGT. There are 16 residues in the CDR3. With 2 bases clipped from V and 6 bases from J, the junction kept 9 bases outside the gene matches. CDR3 in DNA: TGTGCCAGCAGTTACAGGGTCGGGACAGGCCGCAATGAGCAGTTCTTC. Encoded protein: CASSYRVGTGRNEQFF.

This clonotype has ten or more counts. The chain uses TRBV20-1 and TRBJ2-1; 10 bases line up with TRBD1. V lost 6 bases, J lost 0 bases, and 17 bases stayed unmatched. Germline CDR1 reads DFQATT; CDR2 reads SNEGSKA (reference sequence). This CDR3 contains 19 residues. The CDR3 nucleotides are TGCAGTGCAAACCGAGGGGGGACAGGGGACCAGAGCTCCTACAATGAGCAGTTCTTC. Amino acid sequence: CSANRGGTGDQSSYNEQFF.

In this sample, this clonotype turned up many times. V is TRBV7-9 and J is TRBJ1-2; tentative D call: TRBD1 (5 bases). The ends were cut back, 5 bases at V and 0 bases at J, with 19 bases in the middle. This CDR3 is 17 amino acids long. Germline CDR1 SEHNR, CDR2 FQNEAQ (reference sequence). In nucleotides, the CDR3 is TGTGCCAGCAGCCCCTGGCAGGGCGACAGATCTAACTATGGCTACACCTTC. Its translation: CASSPWQGDRSNYGYTF.

This clonotype was observed at least ten times. The chain couples TRBV2 to TRBJ1-1, with D hard to call. From germline, CDR1 is SNHLY and CDR2 FYNNEI. The V end lost 5 bases, the J end lost 4 bases, and 8 bases lay between the germline ends. This CDR3 comprises 12 residues. The CDR3 DNA reads TGTGCCAGCAGTCCTGATATCACTGAAGCTTTCTTT. This translates into CASSPDITEAFF.

This clonotype appeared many times. This chain links TRBV3-1 with TRBJ2-3, with D tentatively TRBD2 (7 bases). This CDR3 is 17 amino acids long. From germline, CDR1 is LGHDT and CDR2 YNNKEL (reference sequence). The V end lost 5 bases, the J end lost 2 bases, and 20 bases lay between the germline ends. Here the CDR3 DNA reads TGTGCCAGCAGCAAGGGGTGGGGGGGCCCCTCCACAGATACGCAGTATTTT. Translated, it gives CASSKGWGGPSTDTQYF.

The rearrangement links TRBV5-1 to TRBJ2-7; D not resolved. The germline CDR1 and CDR2 sequences are SGHRS and YFSETQ. This CDR3 is built from 13 residues. V shed 0 bases and J shed 4 bases, with 8 bases lying between them. DNA for the CDR3: TGCGCCAGCAGCTTGGTAGTGGGATACGAGCAGTACGTC. It specifies CASSLVVGYEQYV.

This chain joins TRBV5-1 and TRBJ2-5; D might be TRBD2 (5 bases). CDR1 is SGHRS and CDR2 is YFSETQ in the germline V gene. V shed 3 bases and J shed 3 bases, with 18 bases lying between them. The CDR3 length is 16 residues. The CDR3 nucleotides are TGCGCCAGCAGCTACCGTGGTATGAGGGCAGAAGAGACCCAGTACTTC. It codes for CASSYRGMRAEETQYF. Drawing the rest from reference TRBV5-1 and TRBJ2-5, the complete variable domain is KAGVTQTPRYLIKTRGQQVTLSCSPISGHRSVSWYQQTPGQGLQFLFEYFSETQRNKGNFPGRFSGRQFSNSRSEMNVSTLELGDSALYLCASSYRGMRAEETQYFGPGTRLLVL.

There are many counts of this clonotype. The chain combines TRBV5-1 with TRBJ2-2, with D unclear. This CDR3 comprises 14 residues. With 4 bases removed from V and 1 base from J, the gap between germline ends came to 8 bases. The germline V gene encodes CDR1 SGHRS and CDR2 YFSETQ. CDR3 nucleotide sequence: TGCGCCAGCAGCCGAAAAGAGAACACCGGGGAGCTGTTTTTT. Its protein product is CASSRKENTGELFF.